This TCR beta chain was sequenced for a study of blood T cell repertoires in COVID-19. Germline V gives CDR1 MGHRA, CDR2 YSYEKL. This CDR3 region has 14 residues. V lost 6 bases, J lost 14 bases, and 13 bases stayed unmatched. Repertoires were generated with immunoSEQ multiplex PCR, while TCRdb's copy carries only in-frame clones and drops some. The table has 5,000 to 6,500 clones, roughly 91% seen once. The specimen was peripheral blood. This receptor was obtained from a human donor in a cohort sampled during active COVID-19. The chain has TRBV4-1 and TRBJ2-3; the match to TRBD2 covers 11 bases. This CDR3 reads CASRPLAGGPSVYF. The DNA of the CDR3 is TGCGCCAGCAGACCCCTAGCGGGAGGCCCCTCGGTGTATTTT.